Presented here are 14 T cell receptor beta chains from one specimen sequenced in a study of OX40 agonist ivuxolimab in advanced cancers. Repertoires were generated with immunoSEQ multiplex PCR, while TCRdb's copy carries only in-frame clones and drops some. The sample includes about 79,000 clones, about 95% seen only once; the top ten take 9.6%. Sequenced material: CD4+ or CD8+ T cells sorted from blood, taken in a trial of the OX40 agonist ivuxolimab. All receptors come from an adult with an advanced solid tumor such as melanoma, head and neck, liver or kidney cancer.

The chain combines TRBV7-2 with TRBJ2-1; TRBD1 matches 8 bases. CDR3 length equals 13 residues. Germline CDR1 is SGHTA and CDR2 is FQGNSA. Trimming at V came to 3 bases and at J to 9 bases, leaving 4 bases not matched to a gene. The CDR3 DNA follows: TGTGCCAGCAGCTTTACAGGGGGAGGTGAGCAGTTCTTC. Amino acids: CASSFTGGGEQFF.

This rearrangement joins TRBV5-1 to TRBJ2-1, with no clear D. The CDR3 loop spans 15 amino acids. Trimming took off 1 base at V and 0 bases at J, with 8 bases between the two ends. Germline loops: CDR1 SGHRS, CDR2 YFSETQ. CDR3 coding DNA: TGCGCCAGCAGCTTGACGTATAGCTCCTACAATGAGCAGTTCTTC. It translates to CASSLTYSSYNEQFF.

This clone occurred once. The chain joins TRBV6-1 to TRBJ2-5, with 9 bases lining up with TRBD1. The CDR3 runs 14 residues. Trimming at V came to 3 bases and at J to 4 bases, leaving 3 bases not matched to a gene. Germline lookup yields CDR1 MNHNS and CDR2 SASEGT. This chain's CDR3 is CASSDGQGRETQYF. The CDR3 DNA is TGTGCCAGCAGTGACGGACAGGGGCGAGAGACCCAGTACTTC.

The V and J genes are TRBV4-1 and TRBJ2-3; D is unresolved. With 4 bases removed from V and 4 bases from J, the gap between germline ends came to 6 bases. The CDR3 covers 12 residues. Looked up from germline, CDR1 is MGHRA and CDR2 is YSYEKL. Here the CDR3 reads CASSLTADTQYF. CDR3 coding DNA: TGCGCCAGCAGCCTCACGGCAGATACGCAGTATTTT.

For the CDR3, the DNA is TGTGCCAGCAGCGCGGGACCCCTAGGCTACGAGCAGTACTTC. Translation: CASSAGPLGYEQYF. The rearrangement links TRBV7-2 to TRBJ2-7; the D gene is possibly TRBD2 (6 bases). From germline, CDR1 is SGHTA and CDR2 FQGNSA. V lost 5 bases and J 3 bases, leaving 14 bases between the germline ends. CDR3 length: 14 residues.

The chain links TRBV6-5 to TRBJ1-4; TRBD1 agrees at 7 bases. Germline trimming cut 4 bases from V and 8 bases from J; bases unmatched to any gene: 7. In germline, CDR1 is MNHEY, CDR2 SVGAGI. The CDR3 contains 14 residues. The CDR3 sequence is CASSLGTASEKLFF. The CDR3, as DNA: TGTGCCAGCAGTTTGGGGACAGCAAGCGAAAAACTGTTTTTT.

This chain uses TRBV28 with TRBJ1-1, with 8 bases that match TRBD1. Germline V gives CDR1 MDHEN, CDR2 SYDVKM. The V segment lost 3 bases and the J segment 0 bases; nucleotides outside the gene matches: 12. This CDR3 has 18 amino acids. The CDR3 DNA follows: TGTGCCAGCAGTTTCGCCATGCTTCGGACAGGGTTGAACACTGAAGCTTTCTTT. Protein: CASSFAMLRTGLNTEAFF.

This clone was counted between two and nine times. The rearrangement links TRBV2 to TRBJ2-1; D unclear. CDR1 and CDR2 (germline): SNHLY, FYNNEI. This CDR3 has 13 amino acids. V lost 2 bases and J 3 bases, leaving 5 bases between the germline ends. The chain's CDR3 is CASSEWNYNEQFF. In nucleotides, the CDR3 is TGTGCCAGCAGTGAATGGAACTACAATGAGCAGTTCTTC.

The J gene is TRBJ1-4, the V gene TRBV19, with D hard to call. This CDR3 region has 16 residues. The V gene's germline CDR1 is LNHDA and CDR2 SQIVND (reference sequence). The germline V and J ends were trimmed by 6 bases and 8 bases, with 22 bases remaining between them. The CDR3 DNA is TGTGCCAGTAGCCTCGAACTTGTGACACCCAGCGAAAAACTGTTTTTT. Its protein product is CASSLELVTPSEKLFF.

The chain carries TRBV5-4 and TRBJ1-3; D ambiguous. Germline loops: CDR1 SGHNT, CDR2 YYREEE (reference sequence). Trimming stripped 4 bases from V and 3 bases from J, with 11 bases between. The CDR3 totals 14 residues. DNA for the CDR3: TGTGCCAGCAGCCCGAGTGGTTTTGGAAACACCATATATTTT. Translated: CASSPSGFGNTIYF.

The CDR3 here is CASSKESGQGFHEQYF. CDR3 DNA: TGTGCCAGCAGCAAAGAATCGGGACAGGGTTTCCACGAGCAGTACTTC. V gene TRBV21-1 combines with J gene TRBJ2-7; the table names TRBD1, a call not compared with the DNA. TRBV21-1 constitutes a pseudogene. This CDR3 spans 16 amino acids.

This chain links TRBV7-2 with TRBJ2-3; D remains unclear. V was clipped by 3 bases and J by 1 base, with 17 bases between them. The CDR3 consists of 17 residues. CDR1 is SGHTA, CDR2 FQGNSA, per germline. The CDR3 coding sequence is TGTGCCAGCAGCTTTATACAATCTGGGGTGGGCACAGATACGCAGTATTTT. Translated, it gives CASSFIQSGVGTDTQYF.

CDR3 loop: CASSLDGEDWLAEAFF. In nucleotides, the CDR3 is TGTGCCAGCAGCTTGGATGGGGAAGATTGGTTGGCTGAAGCTTTCTTT. V and J are TRBV5-6 and TRBJ1-1; D unclear. Deletions cut 0 bases from V and 6 bases from J, with 18 bases between. The length of the CDR3 is 16 residues. CDR1 is SGHDT and CDR2 is YYEEEE in the germline V gene.

The rearrangement joins TRBV27 to TRBJ2-7; TRBD2 matches 10 bases. V trimming: 6 bases; J trimming: 3 bases; junction bases outside the gene matches: 20. CDR1 MNHEY and CDR2 SMNVEV come from the germline V gene (reference sequence). The CDR3 runs to 19 residues. CDR3 sequence reads: CASSTSSVASGSLNYEQYF. The CDR3 region has the DNA TGTGCCAGCAGCACCTCATCCGTGGCTAGCGGGAGTCTCAACTACGAGCAGTACTTC.